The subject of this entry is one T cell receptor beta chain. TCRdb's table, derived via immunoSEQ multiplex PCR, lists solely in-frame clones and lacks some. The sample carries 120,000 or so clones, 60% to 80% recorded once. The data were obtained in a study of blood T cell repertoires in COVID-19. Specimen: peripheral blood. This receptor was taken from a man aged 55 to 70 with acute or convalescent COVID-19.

The CDR3 DNA sequence: TGTGCCAGCCTCCAGCGGGGCCGGAACACCGGGGAGCTGTTTTTT. Translated, it gives CASLQRGRNTGELFF. The chain joins TRBV7-9 to TRBJ2-2, with 7 bases that match TRBD2. The CDR3 has 15 residues. The V segment lost 8 bases and the J segment 1 base; nucleotides outside the gene matches: 7. Germline-derived CDR1 and CDR2 are SEHNR and FQNEAQ (reference sequence).